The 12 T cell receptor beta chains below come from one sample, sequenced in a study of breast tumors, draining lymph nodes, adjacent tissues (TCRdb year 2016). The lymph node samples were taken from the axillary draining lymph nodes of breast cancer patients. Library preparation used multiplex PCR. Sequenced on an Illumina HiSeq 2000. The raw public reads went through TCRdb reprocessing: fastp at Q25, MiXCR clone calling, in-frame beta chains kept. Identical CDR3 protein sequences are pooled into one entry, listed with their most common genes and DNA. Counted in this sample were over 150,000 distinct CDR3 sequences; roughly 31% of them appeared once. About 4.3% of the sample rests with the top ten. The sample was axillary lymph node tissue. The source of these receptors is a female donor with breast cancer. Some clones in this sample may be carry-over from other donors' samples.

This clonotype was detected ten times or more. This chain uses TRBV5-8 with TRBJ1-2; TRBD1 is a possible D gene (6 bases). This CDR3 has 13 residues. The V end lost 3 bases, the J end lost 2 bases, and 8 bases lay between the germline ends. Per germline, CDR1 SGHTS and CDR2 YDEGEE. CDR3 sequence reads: CASSSGVNYGYTF. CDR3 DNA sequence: TGTGCCAGCAGCTCAGGGGTGAACTATGGCTACACCTTC.

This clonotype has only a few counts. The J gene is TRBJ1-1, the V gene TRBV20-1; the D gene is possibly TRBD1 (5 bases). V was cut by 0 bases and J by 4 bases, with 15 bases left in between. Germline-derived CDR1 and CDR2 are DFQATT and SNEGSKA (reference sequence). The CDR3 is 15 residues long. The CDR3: CSARENKGMGTEAFF. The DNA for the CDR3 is TGCAGTGCTAGAGAAAATAAGGGGATGGGCACTGAAGCTTTCTTT.

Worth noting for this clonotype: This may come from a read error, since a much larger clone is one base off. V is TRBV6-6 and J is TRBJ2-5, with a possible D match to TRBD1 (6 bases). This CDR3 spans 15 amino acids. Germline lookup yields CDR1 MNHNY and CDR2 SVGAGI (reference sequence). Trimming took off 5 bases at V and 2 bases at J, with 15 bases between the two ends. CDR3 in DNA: TGTGCCAGCAGTCCTACGACAGGTCAGCAAGAGACCCAGTACTTC. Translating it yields CASSPTTGQQETQYF.

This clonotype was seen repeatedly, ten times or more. CDR3 in DNA: TGTGCCAGCAGCTTATTGACTAGCGGCGAGCAGTACTTC. It is translated as CASSLLTSGEQYF. The chain employs TRBV7-6 and TRBJ2-7, with 9 bases matching TRBD2. V gave up 2 bases and J gave up 6 bases; unmatched junction bases: 2. Looked up from germline, CDR1 is SGHVS and CDR2 is FNYEAQ. The length of the CDR3 is 13 residues. The full variable domain, with the rest looked up from reference TRBV7-6 and TRBJ2-7, is GAGVSQSPRYKVTKRGQDVALRCDPISGHVSLYWYRQALGQGPEFLTYFNYEAQQDKSGLPNDRFSAERPEGSISTLTIQRTEQRDSAMYRCASSLLTSGEQYFGPGTRLTVT.

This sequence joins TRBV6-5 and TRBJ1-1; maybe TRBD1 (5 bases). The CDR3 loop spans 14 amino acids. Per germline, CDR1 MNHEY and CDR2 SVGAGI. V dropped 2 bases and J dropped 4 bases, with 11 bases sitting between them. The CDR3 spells CASSYAQGPTEAFF. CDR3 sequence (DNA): TGTGCCAGCAGTTACGCGCAGGGACCCACTGAAGCTTTCTTT.

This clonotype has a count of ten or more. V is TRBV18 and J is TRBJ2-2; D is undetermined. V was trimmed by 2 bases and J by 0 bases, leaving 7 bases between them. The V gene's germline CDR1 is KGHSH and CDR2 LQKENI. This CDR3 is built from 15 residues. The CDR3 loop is CASSPIQPNTGELFF. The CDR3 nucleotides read TGTGCCAGCTCACCAATACAGCCGAACACCGGGGAGCTGTTTTTT.

The CDR3 coding sequence is TGCGCCAGCAGCCAAGATCTTGTGTCCGAGGACAGGGAGGTTTCCTACGAGCAGTACGTC. It codes for CASSQDLVSEDREVSYEQYV. The chain employs TRBV4-3 and TRBJ2-7, with TRBD1 identical over 8 bases. V lost 0 bases, J lost 1 base, and 17 bases stayed unmatched. Germline CDR1 and CDR2: LGHNA and YSLEER. The CDR3 is made up of 20 amino acids.

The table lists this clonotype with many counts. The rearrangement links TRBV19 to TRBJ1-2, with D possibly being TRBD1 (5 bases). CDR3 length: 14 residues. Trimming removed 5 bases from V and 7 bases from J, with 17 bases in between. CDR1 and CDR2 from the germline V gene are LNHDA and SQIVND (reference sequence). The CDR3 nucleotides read TGTGCCAGTAGTCAGCAGGTAGGGGCTACTGGCTACACCTTC. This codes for CASSQQVGATGYTF.

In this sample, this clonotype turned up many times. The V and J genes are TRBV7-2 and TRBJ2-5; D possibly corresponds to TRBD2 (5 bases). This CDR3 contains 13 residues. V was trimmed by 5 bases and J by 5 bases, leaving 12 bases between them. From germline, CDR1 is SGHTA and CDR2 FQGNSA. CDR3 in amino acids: CASSPRVGETQYF. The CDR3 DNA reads TGTGCCAGCAGCCCGCGGGTAGGGGAGACCCAGTACTTC.

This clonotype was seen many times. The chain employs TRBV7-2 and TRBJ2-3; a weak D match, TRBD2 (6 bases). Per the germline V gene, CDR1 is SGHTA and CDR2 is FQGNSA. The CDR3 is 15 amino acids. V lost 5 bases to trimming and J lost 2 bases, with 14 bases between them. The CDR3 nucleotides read TGTGCCAGCAGCGTCGGTCGGGGGTCCACAGATACGCAGTATTTT. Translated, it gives CASSVGRGSTDTQYF.

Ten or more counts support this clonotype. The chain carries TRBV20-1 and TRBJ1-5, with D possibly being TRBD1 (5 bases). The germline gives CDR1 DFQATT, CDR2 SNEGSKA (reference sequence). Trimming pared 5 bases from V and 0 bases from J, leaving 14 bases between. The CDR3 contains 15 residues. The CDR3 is CSAEDSSYSNQPQHF. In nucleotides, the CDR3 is TGCAGTGCTGAAGACAGCAGCTATAGCAATCAGCCCCAGCATTTT.

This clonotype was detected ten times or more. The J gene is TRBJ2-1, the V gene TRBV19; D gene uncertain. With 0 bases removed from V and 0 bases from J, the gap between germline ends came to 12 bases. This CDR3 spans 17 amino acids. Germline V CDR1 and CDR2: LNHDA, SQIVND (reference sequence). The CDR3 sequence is CASSIDAYTSSYNEQFF. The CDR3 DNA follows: TGTGCCAGTAGTATAGATGCATACACAAGCTCCTACAATGAGCAGTTCTTC.